Included here is one TCR beta chain sequence, with context. Its antigen remains unidentified. This sample is drawn from a study of cytomegalovirus exposure and HLA in healthy donors. Study overall: Drawn from HLA-typed donors, approximately 85 million unique TCRs were held in an early data release.

PCR was performed using 60 Vbeta and 13 Jbeta primers. Clones were read by immunoSEQ multiplex PCR, and TCRdb kept only the in-frame ones, dropping some. Counted here are approximately 110,000 clones, approximately 69% occurring once; the ten biggest clones make up 3.2%. Trimming pared 5 bases from V and 3 bases from J, leaving 14 bases between. The CDR3 totals 14 residues. The germline gives CDR1 GTSNPN, CDR2 SVGIG (reference sequence). Study conclusions and caveats: Looking again later, the authors saw that most CMV-associated TCR beta chains seemed HLA-restricted. A list of around 160 TCR beta chains associated with cytomegalovirus was given. One cluster of highly shared sequence variants probably arose as a sequencing artifact.

Input material: PBMCs. The chain employs TRBV30 and TRBJ1-5; D not resolved. The clonotype was recovered from a man in his thirties or forties in good health and CMV-seronegative. The CDR3 DNA reads TGTGCCTGGGCTGACGGGTTGAACAATCAGCCCCAGCATTTT. Translating gives CAWADGLNNQPQHF.